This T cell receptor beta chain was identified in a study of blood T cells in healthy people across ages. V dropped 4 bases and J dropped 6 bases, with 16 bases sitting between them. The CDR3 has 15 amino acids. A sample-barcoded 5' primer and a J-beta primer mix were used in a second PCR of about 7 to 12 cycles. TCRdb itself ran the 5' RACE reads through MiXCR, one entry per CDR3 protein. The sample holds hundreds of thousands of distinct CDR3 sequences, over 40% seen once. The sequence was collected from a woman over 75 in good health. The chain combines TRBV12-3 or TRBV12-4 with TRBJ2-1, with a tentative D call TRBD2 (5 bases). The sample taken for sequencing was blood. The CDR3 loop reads CASSSPAGVPNEQFF. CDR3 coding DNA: TGTGCCAGCAGTTCCCCGGCCGGGGTACCCAATGAGCAGTTCTTC.